Listed here is a single T cell receptor beta chain. This clonotype was picked up one time. Its antigen specificity is not known. Base-call qualities are not available, and no considerably larger clone is one nucleotide away. Reading from cysteine to phenylalanine, the CDR3 counts 14 amino acids. Only the CDR3 region is kept as DNA, spanning 42 bases read in frame from base 1. Relative to germline, V is 6 bases shorter and J is 8 bases shorter, with 22 bases between their ends. From a lookup of the germline V gene, CDR1 and CDR2 are SQVTM and ANQGSEA. The library was obtained by 5' RACE. The sequencer listed for this sample is Illumina HiSeq 2500. A second PCR of about 7 to 12 cycles was performed with a sample-barcoded 5' primer and a J-beta primer mix. A unique molecular identifier was introduced onto each TCR beta cDNA molecule by a template-switch 5' adaptor carrying 12 random nucleotides. Each sample yielded at least 3 million CDR3-containing paired-end reads. The Mint cDNA synthesis kit, primed by a TRBC-specific oligonucleotide, was used to synthesize first-strand cDNA from all RNA. All cDNA was treated with uracil-DNA glycosylase and then went through a first 18-cycle PCR with the universal primers M1SS and BC2_uni_R. Processing in the source paper ran as follows. For normalization, 1 million high-quality reads were randomly selected from each sample, with every read carrying a distinct molecular identifier. Instead of being binned into consensus sequences, reads that shared molecular identifiers were thrown out. MiTCR, set to a Q25 quality threshold and the strictest error-elimination algorithm, was used for CDR3 identification, clonotype clustering and error correction. A nonparametric unseen species model using Euler transformation provided a lower-bound estimate of total TCR beta diversity. TCRdb passed the public sequencing reads through fastp at Q25 and MiXCR, retaining productive beta sequences. Each CDR3 protein gets just one entry, which takes the most common genes and DNA from the rows behind it. The authors' filters were not applied to this entry. The sample records 780,000 or so distinct CDR3 sequences, approximately 60% of which are singletons. Of the sample, more than 25% falls within the top ten clones.

These data come from a study of blood T cells in healthy people across ages (dated by TCRdb to about 2015). Turning to the overall study: In model experiments, template switching captured roughly one uniquely barcoded TCR beta cDNA molecule for every two T cells. Two additional independent replicas of 1 million unique cDNA reads from the same blood draw were analyzed for two donors (one aged 18 to 30 and one aged 80 or older). To avoid experimental bias, donors of different ages were randomly spread across the sequencing lanes. Four age groups were formed from the donors: young (average 16 years), middle-aged (approximately 42), aged (about 62) and long-lived (about 80). To track age-related changes in TCR beta repertoire diversity, the study relied on deep sequencing normalized with unique cDNA molecular identifiers.

Beyond this particular receptor, the publication reports: Observed TCR beta diversity per million T cells fell roughly linearly with age, and a significant reduction was already apparent by age around 40. Conclusive comparison of naive and antigen-experienced compartments was prevented by the profiling of bulk unsorted PBMCs. Compared with the aged group, the long-lived group had more naive CD4+ T cells, fewer expanded clones and increased TCR diversity, suggesting age selection. The CMV infection status of donors was not known, potentially confounding age-related changes in expanded clonotypes. Observed TCR beta diversity correlated strongly with the percentage of naive T cells measured by flow cytometry. Total diversity estimates from one million sequenced T cells were considered lower bounds and underestimates.

The 39 donors, aged about 6 to 95 years, were systemically healthy Caucasian individuals from Russia. Each donor gave 9.5 to 10 milliliters of peripheral blood, drawn into EDTA-treated Vacutainer tubes. Ficoll-Paque density-gradient centrifugation was used to isolate PBMCs, with at least 6.5 million obtained per sample. Total RNA, at least 6 micrograms per sample, was extracted from PBMCs with Trizol reagent. The percentages of naive CD45RAhigh/CD27high T cells were determined by flow cytometry on a PBMC aliquot from every donor. The receptor's source is a man aged 35 to 55 in good health. The sample comprised blood. This sequence uses TRBV29-1 and TRBJ1-2, and TRBD1 may be the D gene, going by 6 matching bases. The CDR3 protein sequence reads: CSVVGDTPRGGYTF. The DNA is as follows: TGCAGCGTGGTAGGGGACACTCCGCGTGGGGGCTACACCTTC.